The following is a T cell receptor beta chain sequence with its context. The data stem from a study of blood T cell repertoires in COVID-19. As originally analysed: Estimation of nucleated cell counts was performed using reference gene primer amplification. The table came from immunoSEQ multiplex PCR; TCRdb's copy has only in-frame clones and leaves some out. V, J and clone size derive from that table, while D and trimming were established from the DNA sequence. The top ten hold approximately 1.3% of the sample, which has under 300,000 clones, around 93% seen once. CDR1 is SGHTA and CDR2 is FQGNSA in the germline V gene. CDR3 length equals 17 residues. With V trimmed by 4 bases and J by 5 bases, 12 bases remained unmatched.

Specimen: PBMCs or T cells enriched from blood (not recorded which). V usage is TRBV7-2 and J usage is TRBJ2-7; 12 nucleotides agree with TRBD2. This TCR derives from a human donor in a cohort exposed to, infected with or recovered from COVID-19 (not recorded which). The donor label of this sample is uncertain. Here the CDR3 DNA reads TGTGCCAGCAGCTCTCTAGCGGGGGGGCCACCCTACCACGAGCAGTACTTC. It yields the protein CASSSLAGGPPYHEQYF.